This entry is about one TCR beta chain. Antigen unknown. Expressed TCRB transcripts were sequenced because the entire RNA isolate underwent reverse transcription. This table comes from immunoSEQ multiplex PCR, and its TCRdb copy is limited to in-frame clones, with some not included. The data contain 900,000 or so clones, around a sixth of them singletons. These data belong to a study of beta chain features in type 1 diabetes. Overall study results and limits: TCRB CDR3 length was moderately but significantly reduced in all four CD4+ subsets of Type 1 diabetes patients. Patients with type 1 diabetes showed fewer VDJ junction insertions and more deletions.

The sample was naive CD4+ T cells from blood. The origin of this receptor is a woman younger than 35 in good health.

DNA for the CDR3: TGTGCCAGCAGCCGACAGGGGAGCTCCTACAATGAGCAGTTCTTC. This translates into CASSRQGSSYNEQFF. The rearrangement joins TRBV7-8 to TRBJ2-1, with 8 bases identical to TRBD1. V lost 5 bases to trimming and J lost 0 bases; unmatched junction nucleotides: 3. Per the germline V gene, CDR1 is SGHVS and CDR2 is FQNEAQ. The CDR3 runs to 15 residues. The full variable domain, with the rest looked up from reference TRBV7-8 and TRBJ2-1, is GAGVSQSPRYKVAKRGQDVALRCDPISGHVSLFWYQQALGQGPEFLTYFQNEAQLDKSGLPSDRFFAERPEGSVSTLKIQRTQQEDSAVYLCASSRQGSSYNEQFFGPGTRLTVL.